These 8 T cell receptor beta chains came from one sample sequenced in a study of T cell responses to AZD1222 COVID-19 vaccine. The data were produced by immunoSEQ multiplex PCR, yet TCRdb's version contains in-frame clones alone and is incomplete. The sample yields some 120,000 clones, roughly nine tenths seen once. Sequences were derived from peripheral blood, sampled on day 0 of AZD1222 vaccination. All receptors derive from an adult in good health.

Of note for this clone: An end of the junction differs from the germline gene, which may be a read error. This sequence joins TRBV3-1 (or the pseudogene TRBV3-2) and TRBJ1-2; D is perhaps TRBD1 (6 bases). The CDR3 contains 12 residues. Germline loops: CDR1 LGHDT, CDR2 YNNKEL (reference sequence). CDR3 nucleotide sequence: TGTGCCAGCAGCCAAGGTACCAGGGGAGAGAACTTC. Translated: CASSQGTRGENF.

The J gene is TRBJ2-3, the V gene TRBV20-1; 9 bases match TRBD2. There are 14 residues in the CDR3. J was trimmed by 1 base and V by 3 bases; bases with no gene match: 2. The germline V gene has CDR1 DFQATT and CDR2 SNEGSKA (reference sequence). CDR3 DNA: TGCAGTGCTAGTCTAGCGGGACGCACAGATACGCAGTATTTT. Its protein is CSASLAGRTDTQYF.

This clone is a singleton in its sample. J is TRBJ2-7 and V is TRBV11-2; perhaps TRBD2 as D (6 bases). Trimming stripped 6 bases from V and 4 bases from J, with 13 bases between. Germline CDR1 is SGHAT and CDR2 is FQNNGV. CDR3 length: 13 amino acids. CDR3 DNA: TGTGCCAGCAGACGGACTGGGGGGTACGAGCAGTACTTC. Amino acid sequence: CASRRTGGYEQYF.

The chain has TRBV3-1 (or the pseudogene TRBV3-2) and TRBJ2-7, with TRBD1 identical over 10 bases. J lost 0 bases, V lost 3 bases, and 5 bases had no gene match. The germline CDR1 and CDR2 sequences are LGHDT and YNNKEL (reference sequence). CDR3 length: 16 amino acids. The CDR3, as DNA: TGTGCCAGCAGCCACCCAGGGACAGGGGTCTCCTACGAGCAGTACTTC. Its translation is CASSHPGTGVSYEQYF.

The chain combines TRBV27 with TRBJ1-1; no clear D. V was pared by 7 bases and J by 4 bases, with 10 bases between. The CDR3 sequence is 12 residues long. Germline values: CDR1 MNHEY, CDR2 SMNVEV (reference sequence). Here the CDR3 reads CASIGGSTEAFF. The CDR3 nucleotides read TGTGCCAGCATCGGAGGGAGCACTGAAGCTTTCTTT.

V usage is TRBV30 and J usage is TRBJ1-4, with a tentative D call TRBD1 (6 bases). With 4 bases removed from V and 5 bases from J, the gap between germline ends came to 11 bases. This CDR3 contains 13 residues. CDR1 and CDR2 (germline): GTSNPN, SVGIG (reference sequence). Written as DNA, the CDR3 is TGTGCCTGGAACGGGACACCAAATGAAAAACTGTTTTTT. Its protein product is CAWNGTPNEKLFF.

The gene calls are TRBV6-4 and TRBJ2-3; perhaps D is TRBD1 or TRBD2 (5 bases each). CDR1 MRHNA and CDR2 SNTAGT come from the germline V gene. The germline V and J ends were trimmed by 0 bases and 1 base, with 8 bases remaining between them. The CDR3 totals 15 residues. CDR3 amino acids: CASSDSVGGTDTQYF. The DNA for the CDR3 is TGTGCCAGCAGTGACTCTGTGGGGGGCACAGATACGCAGTATTTT.

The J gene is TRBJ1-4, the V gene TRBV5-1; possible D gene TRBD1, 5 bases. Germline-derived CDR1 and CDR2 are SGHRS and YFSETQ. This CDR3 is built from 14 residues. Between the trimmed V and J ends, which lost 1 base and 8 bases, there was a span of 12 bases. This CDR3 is CASSLLGAKEKLFF. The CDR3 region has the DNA TGCGCCAGCAGCTTGCTAGGGGCGAAAGAAAAACTGTTTTTT.